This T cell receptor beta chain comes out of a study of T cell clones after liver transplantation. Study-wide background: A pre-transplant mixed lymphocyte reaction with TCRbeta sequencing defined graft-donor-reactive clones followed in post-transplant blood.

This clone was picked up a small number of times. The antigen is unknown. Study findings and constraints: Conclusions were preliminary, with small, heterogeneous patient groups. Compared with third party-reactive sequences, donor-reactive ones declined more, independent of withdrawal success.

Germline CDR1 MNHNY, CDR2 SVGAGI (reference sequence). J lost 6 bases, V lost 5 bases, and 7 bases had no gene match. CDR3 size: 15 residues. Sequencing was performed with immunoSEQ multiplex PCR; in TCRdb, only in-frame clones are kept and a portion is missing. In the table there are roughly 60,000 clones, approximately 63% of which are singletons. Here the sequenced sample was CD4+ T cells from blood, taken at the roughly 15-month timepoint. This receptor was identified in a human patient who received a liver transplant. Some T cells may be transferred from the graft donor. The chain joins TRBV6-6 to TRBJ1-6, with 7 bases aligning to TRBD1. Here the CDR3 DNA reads TGTGCCAGCAGTAAACCGGGACAGTCTAATTCACCCCTCCACTTT. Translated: CASSKPGQSNSPLHF.